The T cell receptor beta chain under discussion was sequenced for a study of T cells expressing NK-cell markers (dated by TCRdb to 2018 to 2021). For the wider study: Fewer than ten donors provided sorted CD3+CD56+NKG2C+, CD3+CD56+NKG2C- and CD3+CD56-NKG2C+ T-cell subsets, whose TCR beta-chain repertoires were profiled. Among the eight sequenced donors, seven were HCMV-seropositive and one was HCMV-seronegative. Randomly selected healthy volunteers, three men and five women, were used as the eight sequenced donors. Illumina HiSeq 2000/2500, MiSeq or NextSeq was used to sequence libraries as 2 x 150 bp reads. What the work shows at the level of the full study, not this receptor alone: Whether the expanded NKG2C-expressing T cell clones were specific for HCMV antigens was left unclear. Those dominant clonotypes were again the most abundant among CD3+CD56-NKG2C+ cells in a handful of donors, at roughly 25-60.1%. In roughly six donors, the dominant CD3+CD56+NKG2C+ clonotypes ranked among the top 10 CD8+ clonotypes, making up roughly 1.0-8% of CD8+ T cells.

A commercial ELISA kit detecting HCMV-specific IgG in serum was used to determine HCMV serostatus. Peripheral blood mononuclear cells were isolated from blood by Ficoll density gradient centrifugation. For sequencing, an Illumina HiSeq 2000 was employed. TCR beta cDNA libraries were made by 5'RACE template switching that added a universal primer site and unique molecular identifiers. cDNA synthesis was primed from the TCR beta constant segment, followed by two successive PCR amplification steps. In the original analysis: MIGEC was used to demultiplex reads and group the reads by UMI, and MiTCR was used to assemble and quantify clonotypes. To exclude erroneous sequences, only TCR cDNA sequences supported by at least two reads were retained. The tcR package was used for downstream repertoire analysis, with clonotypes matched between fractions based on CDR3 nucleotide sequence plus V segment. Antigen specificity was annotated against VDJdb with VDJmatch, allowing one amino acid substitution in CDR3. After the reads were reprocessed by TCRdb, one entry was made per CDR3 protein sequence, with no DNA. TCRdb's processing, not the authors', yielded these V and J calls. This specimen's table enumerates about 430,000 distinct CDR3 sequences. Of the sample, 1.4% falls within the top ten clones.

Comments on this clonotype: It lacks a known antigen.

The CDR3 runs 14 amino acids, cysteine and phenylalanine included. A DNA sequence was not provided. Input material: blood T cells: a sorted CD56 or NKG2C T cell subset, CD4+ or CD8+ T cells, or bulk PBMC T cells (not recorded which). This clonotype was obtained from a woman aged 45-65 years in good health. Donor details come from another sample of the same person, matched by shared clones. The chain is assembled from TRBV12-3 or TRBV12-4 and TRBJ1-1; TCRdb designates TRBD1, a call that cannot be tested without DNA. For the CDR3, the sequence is CASRPRTGSFVAFF.